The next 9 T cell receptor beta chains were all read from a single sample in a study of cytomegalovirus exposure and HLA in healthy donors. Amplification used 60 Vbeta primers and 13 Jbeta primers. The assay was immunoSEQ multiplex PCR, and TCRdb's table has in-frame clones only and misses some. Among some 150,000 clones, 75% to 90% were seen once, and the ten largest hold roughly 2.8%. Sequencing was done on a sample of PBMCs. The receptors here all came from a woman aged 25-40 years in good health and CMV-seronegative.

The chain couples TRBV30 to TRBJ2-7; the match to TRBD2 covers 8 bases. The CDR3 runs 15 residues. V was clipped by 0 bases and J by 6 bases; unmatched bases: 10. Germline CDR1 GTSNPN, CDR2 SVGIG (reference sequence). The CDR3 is CAWSVFFRGGLEQYF. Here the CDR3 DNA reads TGTGCCTGGAGTGTTTTCTTCCGGGGGGGCCTCGAGCAGTACTTC.

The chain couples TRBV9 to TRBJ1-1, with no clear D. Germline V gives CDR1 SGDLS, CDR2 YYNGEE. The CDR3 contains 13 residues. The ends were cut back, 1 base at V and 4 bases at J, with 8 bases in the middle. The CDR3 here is CASSVIAGTEAFF. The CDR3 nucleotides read TGTGCCAGCAGCGTAATCGCGGGCACTGAAGCTTTCTTT.

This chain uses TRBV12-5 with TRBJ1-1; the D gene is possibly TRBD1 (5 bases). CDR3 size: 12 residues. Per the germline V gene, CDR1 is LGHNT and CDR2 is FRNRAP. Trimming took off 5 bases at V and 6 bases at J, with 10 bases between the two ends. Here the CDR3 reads CASGLGGAEAFF. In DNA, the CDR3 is TGTGCTAGTGGTCTGGGGGGGGCTGAAGCTTTCTTT.

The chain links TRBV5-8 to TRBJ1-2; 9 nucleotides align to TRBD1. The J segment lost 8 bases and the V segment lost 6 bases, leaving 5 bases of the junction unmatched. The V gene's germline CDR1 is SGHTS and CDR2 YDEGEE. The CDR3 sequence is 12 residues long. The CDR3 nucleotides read TGTGCCAGCAAGACAGGGGGGTTGGGCTACACCTTC. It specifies CASKTGGLGYTF.

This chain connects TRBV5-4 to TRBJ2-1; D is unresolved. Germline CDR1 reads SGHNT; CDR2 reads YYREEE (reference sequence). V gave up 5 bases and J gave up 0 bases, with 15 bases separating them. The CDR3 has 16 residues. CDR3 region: CASRRSVSSSYNEQFF. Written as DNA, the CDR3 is TGTGCCAGCAGGCGCAGTGTTTCTAGCTCCTACAATGAGCAGTTCTTC.

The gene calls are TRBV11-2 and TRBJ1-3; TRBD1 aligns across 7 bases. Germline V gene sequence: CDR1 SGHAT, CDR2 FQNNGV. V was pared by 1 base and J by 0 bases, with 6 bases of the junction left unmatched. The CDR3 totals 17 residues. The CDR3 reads CASSLGFTGVSGNTIYF. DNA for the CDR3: TGTGCCAGCAGCTTAGGGTTTACAGGGGTCTCTGGAAACACCATATATTTT.

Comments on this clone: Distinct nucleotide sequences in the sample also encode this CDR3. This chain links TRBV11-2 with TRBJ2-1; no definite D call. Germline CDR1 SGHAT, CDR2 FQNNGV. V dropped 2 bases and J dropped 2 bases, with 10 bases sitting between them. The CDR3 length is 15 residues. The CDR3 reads CASSLSSGAYNEQFF. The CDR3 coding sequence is TGTGCCAGCAGCTTATCATCCGGAGCCTACAATGAGCAGTTCTTC.

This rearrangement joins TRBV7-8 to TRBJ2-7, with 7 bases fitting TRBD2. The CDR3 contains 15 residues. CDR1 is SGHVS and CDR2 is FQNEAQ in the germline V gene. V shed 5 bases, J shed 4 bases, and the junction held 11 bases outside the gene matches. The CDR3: CASSHGTTAGYEQYF. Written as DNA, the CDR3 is TGTGCCAGCAGCCATGGGACTACCGCCGGGTACGAGCAGTACTTC.

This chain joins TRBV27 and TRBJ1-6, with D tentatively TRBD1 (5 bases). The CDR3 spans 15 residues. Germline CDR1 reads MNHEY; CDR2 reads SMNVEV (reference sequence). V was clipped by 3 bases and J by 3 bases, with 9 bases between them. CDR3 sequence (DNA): TGTGCCAGCAGTTTCCAGGGAAACTATAATTCACCCCTCCACTTT. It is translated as CASSFQGNYNSPLHF.